Shown below are 21 T cell receptor beta chains from a single sample sequenced in a study of T cells in Graves' hyperthyroidism and ophthalmopathy. Amplification yielded TCR beta CDR3 regions, with RNA transcripts as the source. The HTBI primer set was used in a first-round RT-PCR of the TCR CDR3. Each CDR3 protein is one row after TCRdb ran MiXCR on the multiplex PCR reads. The sample shows over 700,000 distinct CDR3 sequences, roughly a sixth of them seen only once. Source material: blood. The source of these receptors is a woman aged 50 to 60 with Graves' hyperthyroidism that later progressed to Graves' ophthalmopathy.

The rearrangement joins TRBV25-1 to TRBJ1-4; perhaps TRBD1 as D (5 bases). The V end was cut by 4 bases, the J end by 7 bases, with 19 bases between. Germline V gene lookup returns CDR1 MGHDK and CDR2 SYGVNS. This CDR3 region has 16 residues. CDR3 residues: CASSGFTGPGGEKLFF. For the CDR3, the DNA is TGTGCCAGCAGTGGGTTTACGGGGCCCGGTGGTGAAAAACTGTTTTTT.

In its sample, this clonotype was seen many times. This rearrangement joins TRBV6-1 to TRBJ2-5; D unclear. The CDR3 sequence is 12 residues long. Per germline, CDR1 MNHNS and CDR2 SASEGT. V was pared by 7 bases and J by 5 bases, with 11 bases between. The CDR3 is CASNQREETQYF. The DNA of the CDR3 is TGTGCCAGCAATCAACGAGAGGAGACCCAGTACTTC.

This clonotype has ten or more counts. J is TRBJ2-7 and V is TRBV5-5; 10 bases fit TRBD1. Germline lookup yields CDR1 SGHKS and CDR2 YYEKEE (reference sequence). With V trimmed by 3 bases and J by 2 bases, 5 bases remained unmatched. The CDR3 runs 15 residues. CDR3: CASSSRTGGAYEQYF. The CDR3 coding sequence is TGTGCCAGCAGCTCTAGGACAGGGGGTGCCTACGAGCAGTACTTC. The complete variable domain, with remaining parts taken from reference TRBV5-5 and TRBJ2-7, reads DAGVTQSPTHLIKTRGQQVTLRCSPISGHKSVSWYQQVLGQGPQFIFQYYEKEERGRGNFPDRFSARQFPNYSSELNVNALLLGDSALYLCASSSRTGGAYEQYFGPGTRLTVT.

This clonotype came up many times. The chain has TRBV12-3 or TRBV12-4 and TRBJ2-3; D gene ambiguous. CDR3 size: 14 residues. Deletions cut 3 bases from V and 4 bases from J, with 11 bases between. CDR3 protein: CASSFQALSDTQYF. For the CDR3, the DNA is TGTGCCAGCAGTTTTCAGGCACTATCAGATACGCAGTATTTT.

The chain is built from TRBV5-6 and TRBJ1-1; 9 nucleotides agree with TRBD1. This CDR3 region has 15 residues. The J segment lost 3 bases and the V segment lost 4 bases, leaving 7 bases of the junction unmatched. Germline-derived CDR1 and CDR2 are SGHDT and YYEEEE. DNA of the CDR3: TGTGCCAGCAGCGGAACGGACAGGGGACACACTGAAGCTTTCTTT. Its translation: CASSGTDRGHTEAFF.

The CDR3 nucleotides are TGTGCCAGTAGTACCATGAGGGGCCCCGACAATGAGCAGTTCTTC. Protein: CASSTMRGPDNEQFF. The gene calls are TRBV19 and TRBJ2-1; either TRBD1 or TRBD2 may fit D (5 bases each). V was clipped by 4 bases and J by 5 bases, with 15 bases between them. The CDR3 has 15 residues. The V gene's germline CDR1 is LNHDA and CDR2 SQIVND (reference sequence).

The sample holds many counts of this clonotype. The chain has TRBV5-5 and TRBJ2-7; D perhaps matches TRBD1 (5 bases). V lost 3 bases and J 5 bases, leaving 18 bases between the germline ends. This CDR3 region has 15 residues. Germline CDR1 reads SGHKS; CDR2 reads YYEKEE (reference sequence). The CDR3 reads CASSSLLQGFDEQYF. The CDR3 nucleotides are TGTGCCAGCAGCTCGTTGCTTCAGGGTTTCGACGAGCAGTACTTC. Complete variable domain (other parts from reference TRBV5-5 and TRBJ2-7): DAGVTQSPTHLIKTRGQQVTLRCSPISGHKSVSWYQQVLGQGPQFIFQYYEKEERGRGNFPDRFSARQFPNYSSELNVNALLLGDSALYLCASSSLLQGFDEQYFGPGTRLTVT.

DNA for the CDR3: TGTGCCAGTAGTATAGAAGGGGGGAGCTCCTACGAGCAGTACTTC. Its translation: CASSIEGGSSYEQYF. The chain combines TRBV19 with TRBJ2-7, with D possibly being TRBD1 or TRBD2 (6 bases each). V lost 0 bases to trimming and J lost 0 bases, with 9 bases between them. Germline V gene data show CDR1 as LNHDA and CDR2 as SQIVND (reference sequence). CDR3 size: 15 residues.

This clonotype was counted only a few times. The rearrangement uses TRBV20-1 and TRBJ1-3; possibly TRBD1 for D (5 bases). This CDR3 has 14 residues. V was shortened by 1 base and J by 6 bases, with 13 bases between the two germline ends. Germline V lookup: CDR1 DFQATT, CDR2 SNEGSKA (reference sequence). This CDR3 reads CSARAREHPNTIYF. In DNA, the CDR3 is TGCAGTGCTAGAGCCAGGGAACATCCAAACACCATATATTTT.

This clonotype has at least ten counts. This chain links TRBV20-1 with TRBJ1-1, with no clear D. The CDR3 consists of 16 residues. Germline CDR1 reads DFQATT; CDR2 reads SNEGSKA (reference sequence). Trimming cost V 6 bases and J 4 bases, with 24 bases left between them. In nucleotides, the CDR3 is TGCAGTGCCCATCCCCAAACGGGAACTCTGGGCACTGAAGCTTTCTTT. It specifies CSAHPQTGTLGTEAFF.

This clonotype was observed a few times. The gene calls are TRBV28 and TRBJ2-2; TRBD1 matches at 7 bases. The CDR3 spans 15 residues. Germline trimming cut 6 bases from V and 5 bases from J; bases unmatched to any gene: 9. Germline V lookup: CDR1 MDHEN, CDR2 SYDVKM. In DNA, the CDR3 is TGTGCCAGCAGGATATCAGGGGGTAGAACCGGGGAGCTGTTTTTT. As protein: CASRISGGRTGELFF.

The J gene is TRBJ2-7, the V gene TRBV10-3; weak D call: TRBD1 (5 bases). Looked up from germline, CDR1 is ENHRY and CDR2 is SYGVKD. Trimming removed 4 bases at V and 4 bases at J, with 8 bases between. The CDR3 loop spans 12 amino acids. The CDR3 nucleotides read TGTGCCATCAGTGTAAAGGGGTACGAGCAGTACTTC. This encodes CAISVKGYEQYF.

In this sample, this clonotype turned up many times. This chain joins TRBV15 and TRBJ1-4; 7 positions agree with TRBD1. Germline lookup yields CDR1 LNHNV and CDR2 YYDKDF (reference sequence). This CDR3 region has 14 residues. V lost 1 base, J lost 6 bases, and 2 bases stayed unmatched. The CDR3 nucleotides read TGTGCCACCAGCAGAGGCGGACAGGATGAAAAACTGTTTTTT. Translated: CATSRGGQDEKLFF.

This clonotype was observed at least ten times. The chain carries TRBV18 and TRBJ2-3, with D possibly being TRBD1 (5 bases). Germline CDR1 and CDR2: KGHSH and LQKENI. The CDR3 totals 15 residues. The V and J ends lost 4 bases and 2 bases respectively, with 13 bases between them. CDR3 sequence: CASSLLDRNTDTQYF. CDR3 sequence (DNA): TGTGCCAGCTCACTCCTAGACAGAAACACAGATACGCAGTATTTT.

This clonotype was seen many times. The rearrangement links TRBV6-2 or TRBV6-3 to TRBJ1-6, with D unresolved. CDR3 length: 20 residues. CDR1 is MNHEY, CDR2 SVGEGT, per germline. The V end was cut by 0 bases, the J end by 2 bases, with 20 bases between. The CDR3 coding sequence is TGTGCCAGCAGTTACTCGGTCCGGGGTTTGTACAAACCCTATAATTCACCCCTCCACTTT. Its translation is CASSYSVRGLYKPYNSPLHF.

This clonotype was seen more than once but under ten times. The gene calls are TRBV15 and TRBJ1-5; D unresolved. V gave up 0 bases and J gave up 6 bases, with 6 bases separating them. The CDR3 runs 13 residues. From germline, CDR1 is LNHNV and CDR2 YYDKDF (reference sequence). The CDR3 sequence is CATSRERIQPQHF. The CDR3 bases are TGTGCCACCAGCAGAGAACGGATTCAGCCCCAGCATTTT.

This clonotype occurred many times. This chain joins TRBV5-1 and TRBJ1-2; the D gene is possibly TRBD1 (5 bases). Germline V gene data show CDR1 as SGHRS and CDR2 as YFSETQ. V was trimmed by 3 bases and J by 4 bases, leaving 10 bases between them. This CDR3 region has 13 residues. The CDR3 loop reads CASSWDGSYGYTF. The CDR3 coding sequence is TGCGCCAGCAGCTGGGACGGATCCTATGGCTACACCTTC.

At least ten counts were recorded for this clonotype. V is TRBV12-3 or TRBV12-4 and J is TRBJ2-7, with no clear D. The CDR3 is made up of 12 amino acids. Between the trimmed V and J ends, which lost 6 bases and 3 bases, there was a span of 9 bases. CDR3 sequence reads: CASSGSIYEQYF. Here the CDR3 DNA reads TGTGCCAGCAGCGGCTCTATCTACGAGCAGTACTTC.

This clonotype was seen many times. J is TRBJ1-2 and V is TRBV2; D remains unclear. The CDR3 has 13 amino acids. Germline V lookup: CDR1 SNHLY, CDR2 FYNNEI. Trimming left V 7 bases short and J 2 bases short, with 11 bases between. The CDR3 bases are TGTGCCAGCACCCTCTCTGGGAACTATGGCTACACCTTC. It codes for CASTLSGNYGYTF.

This clonotype was picked up many times. The chain joins TRBV12-5 to TRBJ1-1; D is possibly TRBD1 (6 bases). The V gene's germline CDR1 is LGHNT and CDR2 FRNRAP. Trimming left V 6 bases short and J 0 bases short, with 8 bases between. The CDR3 sequence is 13 residues long. CDR3 residues: CASGGHLNTEAFF. The CDR3 DNA reads as TGTGCTAGTGGGGGACACCTGAACACTGAAGCTTTCTTT. The variable domain in full, with the rest retrieved from reference TRBV12-5 and TRBJ1-1, is DARVTQTPRHKVTEMGQEVTMRCQPILGHNTVFWYRQTMMQGLELLAYFRNRAPLDDSGMPKDRFSAEMPDATLATLKIQPSEPRDSAVYFCASGGHLNTEAFFGQGTRLTVV.

This chain joins TRBV27 and TRBJ1-2; D gene ambiguous. This CDR3 is built from 14 residues. Germline assignment: CDR1 MNHEY and CDR2 SMNVEV (reference sequence). V gave up 5 bases and J gave up 2 bases, with 12 bases separating them. The CDR3 DNA reads TGTGCCAGCAGTCCCTCGCCGGACAACTATGGCTACACCTTC. Translating gives CASSPSPDNYGYTF.